This T cell receptor beta chain is drawn from a study of blood T cell repertoires in COVID-19. Study-wide context: PBMCs, B-cell-depleted T cells, or T cells provided the cDNA or gDNA that made up the material.

The CDR3 extends over 15 amino acids. After removal of 0 bases from V and 1 base from J, the junction contained 1 base not matched to a gene. The V gene's germline CDR1 is SGDLS and CDR2 YYNGEE. Sequenced by immunoSEQ multiplex PCR; TCRdb stores in-frame clones only, minus some. The sample consists of 50,000 or so clones, 82% of them appearing once. The sample taken for sequencing was peripheral blood. This clonotype was obtained from a man in his forties with acute or convalescent COVID-19. This chain uses TRBV9 with TRBJ1-5, with 7 positions matching TRBD1. CDR3 region: CASSVGTGSNQPQHF. The CDR3 DNA sequence: TGTGCCAGCAGCGTAGGGACAGGAAGCAATCAGCCCCAGCATTTT.